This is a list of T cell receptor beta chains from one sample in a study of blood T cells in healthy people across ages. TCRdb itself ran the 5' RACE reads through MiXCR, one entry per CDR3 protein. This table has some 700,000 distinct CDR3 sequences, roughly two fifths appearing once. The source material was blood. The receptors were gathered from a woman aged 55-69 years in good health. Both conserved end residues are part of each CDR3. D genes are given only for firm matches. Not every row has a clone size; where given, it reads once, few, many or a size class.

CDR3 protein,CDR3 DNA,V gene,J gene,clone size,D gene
CSARATPSETQYF,TGCAGTGCTAGAGCCACCCCTAGCGAGACCCAGTACTTC,TRBV20-1,TRBJ2-5,.,.
CASSLLVGRGRLQGADTQYF,TGTGCCAGCAGCCTACTGGTTGGGCGCGGGAGGCTCCAAGGCGCAGATACGCAGTATTTT,TRBV7-9,TRBJ2-3,.,TRBD2
CATSGLAVPAQTDTQYF,TGTGCCACCAGTGGACTTGCGGTCCCTGCCCAGACAGATACGCAGTATTTT,TRBV24-1,TRBJ2-3,many,.
CASSAKHVGSETQYF,TGTGCCAGCAGTGCTAAACACGTAGGTTCAGAGACCCAGTACTTC,TRBV2,TRBJ2-5,few,.
CASSERWQETQYF,TGTGCCAGCTCCGAGCGGTGGCAAGAGACCCAGTACTTC,TRBV2,TRBJ2-5,few,.
CASSPNRGVSNQPQHF,TGTGCCAGCAGCCCCAACCGAGGGGTTAGCAATCAGCCCCAGCATTTT,TRBV3-1,TRBJ1-5,.,.
CASSRSGSSREQFF,TGTGCCAGCAGCCGGAGCGGGAGTTCGAGGGAGCAGTTCTTC,TRBV7-8,TRBJ2-1,.,TRBD2
CASGRGTNTDTQYF,TGTGCCAGCGGGAGGGGGACGAATACAGATACGCAGTATTTT,TRBV2,TRBJ2-3,.,.
CASSPRTGATNEKLFF,TGTGCCAGCAGCCCCCGGACAGGGGCAACTAATGAAAAACTGTTTTTT,TRBV7-9,TRBJ1-4,.,TRBD1
CASSRQGFGYGYTF,TGTGCCAGCAGTCGACAGGGTTTTGGCTATGGCTACACCTTC,TRBV6-5,TRBJ1-2,few,TRBD1
CSAPDRGNTEAFF,TGCAGTGCTCCCGACAGGGGTAACACTGAAGCTTTCTTT,TRBV20-1,TRBJ1-1,few,TRBD1
CAGSQDNNGGSPLHF,TGTGCCGGCAGCCAAGATAATAACGGGGGTTCACCCCTCCACTTT,TRBV14,TRBJ1-6,.,.
CASSRSGTGSKNIQYF,TGTGCCAGCAGTAGGTCCGGGACAGGGTCCAAAAACATTCAGTACTTC,TRBV6-5,TRBJ2-4,.,TRBD1
CASSPGLVGGPNEQFF,TGCGCCAGCAGCCCTGGATTGGTGGGAGGGCCTAATGAGCAGTTCTTC,TRBV5-1,TRBJ2-1,few,TRBD2
CASSLAGRSDQPQHF,TGTGCCAGCAGCTTAGCGGGGAGGAGTGATCAGCCCCAGCATTTT,TRBV7-9,TRBJ1-5,.,.
CASSFLASYNEQYF,TGTGCCAGCAGTTTCCTCGCTTCCTACAATGAGCAGTACTTC,TRBV6-5,TRBJ2-5,.,.
CASSLSLSVQETQYF,TGTGCCAGCAGTTTGTCCCTCTCGGTCCAAGAGACCCAGTACTTC,TRBV28,TRBJ2-5,.,.
CASRGSGAGGTSYEQYF,TGTGCCAGCAGGGGGTCGGGAGCAGGGGGCACCTCCTACGAGCAGTACTTC,TRBV6-5,TRBJ2-7,many,TRBD1
CASRNEGFNEQFF,TGTGCCAGCAGGAATGAGGGTTTCAATGAGCAGTTCTTC,TRBV19,TRBJ2-1,.,.
CASSRTSNNEQFF,TGTGCCAGCAGCCGAACTTCGAACAATGAGCAGTTCTTC,TRBV7-2,TRBJ2-1,.,.